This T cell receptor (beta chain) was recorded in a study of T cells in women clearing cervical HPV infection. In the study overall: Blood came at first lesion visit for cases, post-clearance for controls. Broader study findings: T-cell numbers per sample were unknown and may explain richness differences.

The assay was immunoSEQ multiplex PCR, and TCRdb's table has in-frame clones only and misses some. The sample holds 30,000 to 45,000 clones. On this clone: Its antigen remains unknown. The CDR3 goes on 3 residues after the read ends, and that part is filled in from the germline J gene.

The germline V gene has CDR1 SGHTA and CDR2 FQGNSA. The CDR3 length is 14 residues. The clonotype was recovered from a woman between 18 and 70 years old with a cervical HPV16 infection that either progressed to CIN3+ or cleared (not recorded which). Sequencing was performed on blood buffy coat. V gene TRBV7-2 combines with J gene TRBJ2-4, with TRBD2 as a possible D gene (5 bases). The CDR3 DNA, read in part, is TGTGCCAGCAGCTCCAAGGCGGGTGGGCAGCCT. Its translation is CASSSKAGGQP. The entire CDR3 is CASSSKAGGQPQYF.